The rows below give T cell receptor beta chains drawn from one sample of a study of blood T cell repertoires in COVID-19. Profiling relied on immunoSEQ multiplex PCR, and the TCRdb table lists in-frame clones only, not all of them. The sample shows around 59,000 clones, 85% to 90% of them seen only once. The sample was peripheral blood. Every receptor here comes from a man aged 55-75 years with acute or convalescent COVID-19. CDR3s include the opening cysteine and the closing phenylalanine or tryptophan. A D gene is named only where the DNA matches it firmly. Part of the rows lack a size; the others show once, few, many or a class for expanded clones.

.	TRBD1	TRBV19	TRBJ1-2	TGTGCCAGTAAGCAGGGGGCCGGGAGCTATGGCTACACCTTC	CASKQGAGSYGYTF
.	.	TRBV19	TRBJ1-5	TGTGCCAGTAGTATCGAGGGGGGCAATCAGCCCCAGCATTTT	CASSIEGGNQPQHF
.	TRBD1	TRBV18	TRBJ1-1	TGTGCCAGCTCACCACTTAGACAGGGGCAGAACACTGAAGCTTTCTTT	CASSPLRQGQNTEAFF
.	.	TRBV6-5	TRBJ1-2	TGTGCCAGCAGGCGGGATCTCTATGGCTACACCTTC	CASRRDLYGYTF
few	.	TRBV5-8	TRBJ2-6	TGTGCCAGCAGCTTGGGGGGCGCATCTGGGGCCAACGTCCTGACTTTC	CASSLGGASGANVLTF
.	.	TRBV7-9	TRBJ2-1	TGTGCCAGCAGCTCAATGGGCGGGTCCTACAATGAGCAGTTCTTC	CASSSMGGSYNEQFF
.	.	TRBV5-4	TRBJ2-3	TGTGCCAGCCGGCCGGGGGGCGACACAGATACGCAGTATTTT	CASRPGGDTDTQYF
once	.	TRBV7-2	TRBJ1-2	TGTGCCAGCAGCTCCGCGGGGGCTGGTGGCTACACCTTC	CASSSAGAGGYTF
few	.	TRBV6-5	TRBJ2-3	TGTGCCAGCACCGACACAGGGTCGGGCACAGATACGCAGTATTTT	CASTDTGSGTDTQYF
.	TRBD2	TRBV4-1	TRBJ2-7	TGCGCCAGCAGCCTCCGACTAGCGGCAGACTCCTACGAGCAGTACTTC	CASSLRLAADSYEQYF